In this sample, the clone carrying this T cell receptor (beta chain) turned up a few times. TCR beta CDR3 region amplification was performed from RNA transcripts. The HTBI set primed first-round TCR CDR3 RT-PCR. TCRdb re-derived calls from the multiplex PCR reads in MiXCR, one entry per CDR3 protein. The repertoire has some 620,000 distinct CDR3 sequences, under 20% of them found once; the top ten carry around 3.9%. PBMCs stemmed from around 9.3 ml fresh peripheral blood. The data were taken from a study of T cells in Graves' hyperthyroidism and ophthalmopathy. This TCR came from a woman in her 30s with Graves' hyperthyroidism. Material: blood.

The CDR3 loop reads CASSREEETQYF. Written as DNA, the CDR3 is TGTGCCAGCAGCCGGGAGGAGGAGACCCAGTACTTC. The V and J genes are TRBV5-6 and TRBJ2-5; TRBD2 matches at 7 bases. The V gene's germline CDR1 is SGHDT and CDR2 YYEEEE. The CDR3 is 12 amino acids. Unmatched junction bases numbered 2, after V lost 4 bases and J lost 5 bases.